A selection of T cell receptor beta chains follows, all from one sample in a study of blood T cell repertoires in COVID-19. Measured with immunoSEQ multiplex PCR; TCRdb has only the in-frame clones, and not every one. The sample consists of 100,000 to 150,000 clones, roughly 90% of them appearing once. The sample consisted of peripheral blood. The receptors were sampled from a man aged 65 to 85 with active COVID-19. CDR3s include the opening cysteine and the closing phenylalanine or tryptophan. The D gene is left open where the match is weak. Only some rows state a clone size, as once, few, many or a class for expanded clones.

d_gene,abundance,j_gene,v_gene,CDR3aa,CDR3nt
-,-,TRBJ2-3,TRBV19,CASTQWGPGDTQYF,TGTGCCAGTACCCAATGGGGCCCAGGAGATACGCAGTATTTT
-,-,TRBJ1-3,TRBV25-1,CASSGQATGTIYF,TGTGCCAGCAGTGGACAGGCAACCGGCACCATATATTTT
-,-,TRBJ1-6,TRBV30,CAWRLGQDNSPLHF,TGTGCCTGGAGACTAGGGCAGGATAATTCACCCCTCCACTTT
TRBD1,-,TRBJ2-7,TRBV7-9,CASSRPGQGYEQYF,TGTGCCAGCAGCCGCCCAGGACAGGGCTACGAGCAGTACTTC
-,-,TRBJ1-2,TRBV28,CASSLGQGYGYTF,TGTGCCAGCAGTTTGGGCCAGGGCTATGGCTACACCTTC
-,-,TRBJ1-1,TRBV7-2,CASSLGGQGRGTEAFF,TGTGCCAGCAGCTTAGGGGGACAAGGCCGAGGCACTGAAGCTTTCTTT
-,-,TRBJ1-2,TRBV5-1,CASSSQGGAMDGYTF,TGCGCCAGCAGCTCCCAGGGAGGGGCTATGGATGGCTACACCTTC
TRBD2,few,TRBJ2-7,TRBV5-4,CASSLSWGLANEQYF,TGTGCCAGCAGCTTGAGTTGGGGACTAGCGAATGAGCAGTACTTC
-,-,TRBJ2-7,TRBV5-1,CASSLATFTYEQYF,TGCGCCAGCAGCTTGGCTACCTTCACCTACGAGCAGTACTTC
TRBD1,-,TRBJ1-5,TRBV28,CASSLGQISNQPQHF,TGTGCCAGCAGTTTGGGACAGATTAGCAATCAGCCCCAGCATTTT
TRBD2,-,TRBJ2-7,TRBV28,CASTPSGGGYEQYF,TGTGCCAGCACCCCGTCGGGGGGAGGCTACGAGCAGTACTTC
TRBD2,-,TRBJ2-3,TRBV5-4,CASSGGTSGGTDTQYF,TGTGCCAGCAGCGGCGGGACTAGCGGGGGCACAGATACGCAGTATTTT
-,-,TRBJ1-2,TRBV30,CATPVRGYTF,TGTGCCACCCCGGTGAGGGGCTACACCTTC
TRBD1,-,TRBJ2-7,TRBV19,CASGQGSYEQYF,TGTGCCAGTGGACAGGGCTCCTACGAGCAGTACTTC
TRBD1,-,TRBJ1-2,TRBV12-3/TRBV12-4,CASSPDREETF,TGTGCCAGCAGCCCTGACAGGGAGGAGACCTTC
TRBD1,-,TRBJ2-5,TRBV7-9,CASSFLGDREEETQYF,TGTGCCAGCAGCTTTCTGGGGGACAGGGAAGAAGAGACCCAGTACTTC
-,-,TRBJ2-3,TRBV15,CATSSSGDTQYF,TGTGCCACCAGCAGTAGCGGAGATACGCAGTATTTT
TRBD1,-,TRBJ2-7,TRBV9,CASRWDRATYEQYF,TGTGCCAGCAGGTGGGACAGGGCGACCTACGAGCAGTACTTC
TRBD2,-,TRBJ2-7,TRBV5-1,CASSTGLASYEQYF,TGCGCCAGCAGCACGGGACTAGCTTCCTACGAGCAGTACTTC
TRBD1,-,TRBJ2-6,TRBV30,CAWRGQGTGANVLTF,TGTGCCTGGAGGGGACAGGGGACCGGGGCCAACGTCCTGACTTTC
-,-,TRBJ2-7,TRBV19,CASSIGADSYEQYF,TGTGCCAGTAGTATAGGGGCAGACTCCTACGAGCAGTACTTC
-,-,TRBJ1-4,TRBV20-1,CSANMAEKLFF,TGCAGTGCTAACATGGCTGAAAAACTGTTTTTT
TRBD1,-,TRBJ2-7,TRBV4-1,CASSQVQGALYEQYF,TGCGCCAGCAGCCAAGTACAGGGGGCGCTTTACGAGCAGTACTTC
TRBD2,-,TRBJ2-1,TRBV27,CASSLEGGYNEQFF,TGTGCCAGCAGTTTAGAGGGAGGGTACAATGAGCAGTTCTTC
-,-,TRBJ2-2,TRBV4-2,CASSQDRVPLSGELFF,TGTGCCAGCAGCCAAGACAGGGTCCCTCTTAGCGGGGAGCTGTTTTTT
-,-,TRBJ2-7,TRBV10-3,CAISDGQGNNEQYF,TGTGCCATCAGTGACGGGCAGGGTAACAACGAGCAGTACTTC
TRBD1,-,TRBJ2-2,TRBV19,CASSIKHRGQTGELFF,TGTGCCAGTAGTATAAAGCACAGGGGGCAAACCGGGGAGCTGTTTTTT
TRBD2,-,TRBJ2-7,TRBV7-2,CASRFGGSGSEQYF,TGTGCCAGCAGGTTTGGCGGGAGTGGGAGCGAGCAGTACTTC
TRBD2,-,TRBJ2-7,TRBV30,CAWGSGRAGEQYF,TGTGCCTGGGGAAGCGGGAGGGCCGGTGAGCAGTACTTC
TRBD1,once,TRBJ2-7,TRBV6-5,CASSYRQGAYEQYF,TGTGCCAGCAGTTACAGACAGGGGGCTTACGAGCAGTACTTC
-,few,TRBJ2-2,TRBV2,CASSLQGGAGGELFF,TGTGCCAGCAGCCTTCAAGGGGGGGCAGGCGGGGAGCTGTTTTTT
-,-,TRBJ2-5,TRBV7-2,CASSFEREETQYF,TGTGCCAGCAGCTTTGAGCGGGAAGAGACCCAGTACTTC
TRBD1,-,TRBJ2-1,TRBV2,CASSLRDRAFF,TGTGCCAGCAGTCTCCGGGACAGGGCGTTCTTC
TRBD2,-,TRBJ2-1,TRBV9,CASSASGIGYNEQFF,TGTGCCAGCAGCGCTAGCGGAATAGGCTACAATGAGCAGTTCTTC
TRBD1,-,TRBJ2-5,TRBV25-1,CASSESFDRGNKMYF,TGTGCCAGCAGTGAAAGTTTCGACAGGGGGAATAAAATGTACTTC
-,-,TRBJ1-2,TRBV7-3,CASSSPGVGGYTF,TGTGCCAGCAGCTCACCAGGGGTCGGTGGCTACACCTTC
TRBD2,-,TRBJ2-5,TRBV24-1,CATSDYRTSGRAQETQYF,TGTGCCACCAGTGACTATCGGACTAGCGGGAGGGCCCAAGAGACCCAGTACTTC
TRBD1,few,TRBJ1-5,TRBV6-2/TRBV6-3,CASSTTGGGNQPQHF,TGTGCCAGCAGTACGACAGGGGGCGGCAATCAGCCCCAGCATTTT
-,-,TRBJ2-3,TRBV5-1,CASSGTGSADTQYF,TGCGCCAGCAGCGGCACAGGGTCGGCAGATACGCAGTATTTT
TRBD2,-,TRBJ2-2,TRBV24-1,CATSDGGRDTGELFF,TGTGCCACCAGTGATGGCGGGAGAGATACCGGGGAGCTGTTTTTT
-,once,TRBJ1-2,TRBV28,CASSSGNDYGYTF,TGTGCCAGCAGTTCAGGGAATGACTATGGCTACACCTTC
TRBD2,-,TRBJ2-7,TRBV10-3,CAIGKREPPYEQYF,TGTGCCATCGGGAAGCGGGAGCCCCCGTACGAGCAGTACTTC
-,-,TRBJ1-1,TRBV6-2/TRBV6-3,CASSYSGANTEAFF,TGTGCCAGCAGTTACTCGGGCGCTAACACTGAAGCTTTCTTT
TRBD1,-,TRBJ1-5,TRBV6-5,CASSHRGVNQPQHF,TGTGCCAGCAGCCACAGGGGGGTCAATCAGCCCCAGCATTTT
TRBD1,once,TRBJ1-1,TRBV27,CASSHPKGAGGAFF,TGTGCCAGCAGCCACCCCAAGGGGGCGGGGGGAGCTTTCTTT
-,-,TRBJ2-1,TRBV7-3,CASSLGGKAYEQFF,TGTGCCAGCAGCTTAGGAGGGAAGGCTTATGAGCAGTTCTTC
-,-,TRBJ2-2,TRBV5-1,CASSFGGPTGELFF,TGCGCCAGCAGCTTTGGCGGGCCTACCGGGGAGCTGTTTTTT
TRBD2,-,TRBJ2-1,TRBV11-3,CASSSGLAGGWDEQFF,TGTGCCAGCAGCTCGGGACTAGCGGGAGGTTGGGATGAGCAGTTCTTC
TRBD2,-,TRBJ2-1,TRBV30,CACPRGGGGNEQFF,TGTGCCTGCCCCCGGGGCGGGGGGGGCAATGAGCAGTTCTTC
TRBD1,-,TRBJ2-7,TRBV19,CASSTQQGAYEQYF,TGTGCCAGTAGTACGCAACAGGGGGCCTACGAGCAGTACTTC
-,-,TRBJ1-1,TRBV5-5,CASSLNPGGNTEAFF,TGTGCCAGCAGCTTGAACCCCGGTGGGAACACTGAAGCTTTCTTT
TRBD2,-,TRBJ2-7,TRBV6-5,CASSPSGGGPEQYF,TGTGCCAGCAGTCCCAGCGGGGGGGGACCCGAGCAGTACTTC
TRBD2,-,TRBJ2-3,TRBV7-9,CASTRTSFSDTQYF,TGTGCCAGCACAAGGACTAGTTTTTCAGATACGCAGTATTTT
-,-,TRBJ2-2,TRBV28,CASSLVQGLDTGELFF,TGTGCCAGCAGTTTAGTACAGGGATTGGACACCGGGGAGCTGTTTTTT
-,-,TRBJ2-2,TRBV5-4,CASSRNPSRGTGELFF,TGTGCCAGCAGCCGAAATCCTAGCAGGGGCACCGGGGAGCTGTTTTTT